This T cell receptor beta chain was documented in a study of blood T cell repertoires in COVID-19. Trimming shortened V by 7 bases and J by 0 bases, and 9 bases separated the two germline ends. Germline lookup yields CDR1 GTSNPN and CDR2 SVGIG (reference sequence). The CDR3 length is 12 residues. The repertoire was sequenced with immunoSEQ multiplex PCR; TCRdb's copy has only in-frame clones and lacks some. Seen here are over 65,000 clones, under 90% observed once, and the top ten hold more than 10%. The receptor was isolated from a woman aged 40 to 55 with active or convalescent COVID-19. Material: peripheral blood. V is TRBV30 and J is TRBJ1-1; possibly TRBD1 for D (5 bases). The CDR3 DNA sequence: TGTGCCTTTAGGACACTGAACACTGAAGCTTTCTTT. It codes for CAFRTLNTEAFF. The full variable domain, in which reference TRBV30 and TRBJ1-1 provide the parts outside the CDR3, is SQTIHQWPATLVQPVGSPLSLECTVEGTSNPNLYWYRQAAGRGLQLLFYSVGIGQISSEVPQNLSASRPQDRQFILSSKKLLLSDSGFYLCAFRTLNTEAFFGQGTRLTVV.